This T cell receptor beta chain was captured in a study of a mutant IDH1 vaccine in newly diagnosed glioma. Study-wide background: Either 4-6 weeks after radiotherapy alone or alongside temozolomide, vaccination was begun. Treated patients had a mean age of 40.4 years and a 62.5% male, approximately 38% female split.

Method: immunoSEQ multiplex PCR; TCRdb's copy keeps in-frame clones and lacks some. The table includes fewer than 45,000 clones, approximately 86% detected once. Sample time point: week 47, end of study. A single vaccine dose contained 300 ug of mutant IDH1 20-mer peptide, and topical imiquimod was used with it. Each patient was administered eight vaccinations, scheduled in weeks 1, 3, 5, 7, 11, 15, 19 and 23. In germline, CDR1 is LNHDA, CDR2 SQIVND (reference sequence). The V end lost 10 bases, the J end lost 2 bases, and 11 bases lay between the germline ends. The CDR3 consists of 12 residues. With respect to this clone: Its antigen remains unidentified.

J is TRBJ1-2 and V is TRBV19, with a weak D call TRBD1 (5 bases). This TCR came from a man between 18 and 35 years old with glioma. Some clones in this sample may be carry-over from other donors' samples. This sample comprised PBMCs, obtained from a glioma patient whose treatment included an IDH1 peptide vaccine. The CDR3 is CAIGQRNYGYTF. Written as DNA, the CDR3 is TGTGCCATAGGACAACGGAACTATGGCTACACCTTC.